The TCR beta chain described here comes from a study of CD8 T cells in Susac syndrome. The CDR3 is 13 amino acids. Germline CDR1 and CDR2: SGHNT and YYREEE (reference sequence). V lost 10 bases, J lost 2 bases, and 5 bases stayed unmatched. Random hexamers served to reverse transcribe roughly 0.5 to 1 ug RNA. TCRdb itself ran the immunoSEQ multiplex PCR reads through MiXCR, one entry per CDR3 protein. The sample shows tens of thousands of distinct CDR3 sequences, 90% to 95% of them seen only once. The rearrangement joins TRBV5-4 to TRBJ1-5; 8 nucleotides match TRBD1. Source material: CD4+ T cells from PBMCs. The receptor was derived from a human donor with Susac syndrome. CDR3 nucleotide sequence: TGTGCCTCCTCGGACAGGGGCAATCAGCCCCAGCATTTT. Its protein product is CASSDRGNQPQHF.